These 31 T cell receptor beta chains were all obtained from the same sample, sequenced in a study of monozygotic twins with inflammatory bowel disease. Reprocessing the 5' RACE reads, TCRdb reports a single entry for every CDR3 protein and omits DNA. The table for this sample gives approximately 400,000 distinct CDR3 sequences. Material: blood. The receptors were sampled from a human donor with ulcerative colitis or Crohn's disease, or a healthy co-twin of an affected twin (not recorded which).

V gene TRBV12-5 combines with J gene TRBJ2-1; TCRdb names TRBD1, which stays unverified in the absence of DNA. The V gene's germline CDR1 is LGHNT and CDR2 FRNRAP. CDR3 length: 13 residues. The CDR3 is CASGSRGYNEQFF.

This chain joins TRBV5-1 and TRBJ2-3; TCRdb's assignment of TRBD1 cannot be checked, as there is no DNA. The CDR3 is made up of 13 amino acids. Germline lookup yields CDR1 SGHRS and CDR2 YFSETQ. The CDR3 reads CASSLGPETSQYF.

The CDR3 sequence is CASSFLTVNYGYTF. The chain combines TRBV12-3 or TRBV12-4 with TRBJ1-2. The CDR3 totals 14 residues.

The J gene is TRBJ1-2, the V gene TRBV29-1; TCRdb's D call of TRBD1 is untestable without DNA. This CDR3 region has 14 residues. Germline V gene sequence: CDR1 SQVTM, CDR2 ANQGSEA. The CDR3 region is CSVLGGGRSDGYTF.

This sequence joins TRBV9 and TRBJ2-2; TCRdb picks TRBD2, but there is no DNA to check that call. Germline CDR1 SGDLS, CDR2 YYNGEE. The CDR3 loop spans 14 amino acids. Here the CDR3 reads CASSESGRAGELFF.

The chain employs TRBV5-1 and TRBJ2-1; TCRdb indicates TRBD1, and absent DNA this call remains unverified. Germline loops: CDR1 SGHRS, CDR2 YFSETQ. This CDR3 region has 16 residues. CDR3: CASSLVGDSSYNEQFF. Supplemented by reference TRBV5-1 and TRBJ2-1, the full variable domain reads KAGVTQTPRYLIKTRGQQVTLSCSPISGHRSVSWYQQTPGQGLQFLFEYFSETQRNKGNFPGRFSGRQFSNSRSEMNVSTLELGDSALYLCASSLVGDSSYNEQFFGPGTRLTVL.

The rearrangement uses TRBV12-3 or TRBV12-4 and TRBJ1-4. This CDR3 is built from 14 residues. Here the CDR3 reads CASSLGGFNEKLFF.

The CDR3 protein is CASSPGTRFVYNEQFF. This rearrangement joins TRBV5-1 to TRBJ2-1; with no DNA, the TCRdb D assignment of TRBD2 cannot be verified. Germline V gene lookup returns CDR1 SGHRS and CDR2 YFSETQ. The CDR3 runs to 16 residues.

The rearrangement uses TRBV27 and TRBJ1-2; checking the TCRdb D call of TRBD1 is not possible without DNA. Germline V gene data show CDR1 as MNHEY and CDR2 as SMNVEV (reference sequence). This CDR3 is built from 15 residues. The CDR3 is CASSLYRGSGIGYTF.

V usage is TRBV28 and J usage is TRBJ2-1; TCRdb reports TRBD2, a call that lacks DNA to check it against. Germline V gives CDR1 MDHEN, CDR2 SYDVKM. The CDR3 is 13 amino acids. CDR3 loop: CASQGLADNEQFF.

The chain is built from TRBV5-6 and TRBJ1-6; TCRdb's D call, TRBD1, is unchecked because there is no DNA. This CDR3 has 16 amino acids. Germline V lookup: CDR1 SGHDT, CDR2 YYEEEE. CDR3 amino acids: CASSTELGQNNSPLHF.

The chain employs TRBV12-3 or TRBV12-4 and TRBJ1-6. CDR3 length equals 12 residues. This chain's CDR3 is CASSLPTSPLHF.

V is TRBV7-7 and J is TRBJ1-1. Germline-derived CDR1 and CDR2 are SSHAT and FNYEAQ (reference sequence). CDR3 length: 13 residues. CDR3 region: CASSLTPVGEAFF.

This chain uses TRBV28 with TRBJ1-5. Looked up from germline, CDR1 is MDHEN and CDR2 is SYDVKM. The CDR3 has 15 amino acids. This CDR3 reads CASSLQTRRNQPQHF.

The V call is TRBV14, the J call TRBJ1-2. This CDR3 contains 15 residues. Germline V gene data show CDR1 as SGHDN and CDR2 as FVKESK. CDR3 sequence: CASRGQYGPNYGYTF.

This chain links TRBV9 with TRBJ2-1. The CDR3 has 16 amino acids. CDR1 is SGDLS, CDR2 YYNGEE, per germline. The CDR3 sequence is CASSVSPDITYNEQFF.

The J gene is TRBJ2-5, the V gene TRBV2; TCRdb proposes TRBD1, but this gene call is untestable without DNA. This CDR3 region has 13 residues. Germline V CDR1 and CDR2: SNHLY, FYNNEI. CDR3 loop: CATNRGPTETQYF.

J is TRBJ1-2 and V is TRBV12-3 or TRBV12-4; TCRdb names TRBD1, which stays unverified in the absence of DNA. The CDR3 totals 13 residues. CDR3 sequence: CASTSGTGYGYTF.

The chain's CDR3 is CASRLRTGANVLTF. The rearrangement uses TRBV6-6 and TRBJ2-6. Germline lookup yields CDR1 MNHNY and CDR2 SVGAGI (reference sequence). CDR3 length: 14 amino acids.

The rearrangement links TRBV19 to TRBJ2-5; TCRdb's assignment of TRBD1 cannot be checked, as there is no DNA. CDR3 size: 15 residues. Germline V gives CDR1 LNHDA, CDR2 SQIVND (reference sequence). This chain's CDR3 is CASSIGQGAQETQYF.

J is TRBJ2-1 and V is TRBV11-2; TCRdb reports TRBD1, a call that lacks DNA to check it against. Germline CDR1 reads SGHAT; CDR2 reads FQNNGV. CDR3 length: 13 residues. The CDR3 sequence: CAVSDRVENEQFF. The whole variable domain, filled in from reference TRBV11-2 and TRBJ2-1, reads EAGVAQSPRYKIIEKRQSVAFWCNPISGHATLYWYQQILGQGPKLLIQFQNNGVVDDSQLPKDRFSAERLKGVDSTLKIQPAKLEDSAVYLCAVSDRVENEQFFGPGTRLTVL.

V is TRBV12-3 or TRBV12-4 and J is TRBJ2-7. CDR3 length: 14 residues. The CDR3 protein is CASTSFATSYEQYF.

V usage is TRBV29-1 and J usage is TRBJ1-1; with no DNA, the TCRdb D assignment of TRBD1 cannot be verified. Germline-derived CDR1 and CDR2 are SQVTM and ANQGSEA. The CDR3 contains 11 residues. Here the CDR3 reads CSVVGQGVAFF.

The chain joins TRBV23-1 to TRBJ2-7; lacking DNA, the TRBD1 call made by TCRdb goes unchecked. TRBV23-1 qualifies as an ORF whose function is uncertain. CDR3 size: 14 residues. The chain's CDR3 is CASSPRNRYYEQYF.

The J gene is TRBJ2-1, the V gene TRBV20-1; no DNA is available, so the TRBD1 call from TCRdb remains unchecked. CDR3 length equals 13 residues. Germline CDR1 is DFQATT and CDR2 is SNEGSKA (reference sequence). Here the CDR3 reads CSATPENHNEQFF.

The chain recombines TRBV28 with TRBJ2-5; absent DNA, TCRdb's TRBD2 call cannot be checked. The CDR3 totals 15 residues. Germline CDR1 is MDHEN and CDR2 is SYDVKM. The CDR3: CASSLLREGQETQYF.

The chain has TRBV27 and TRBJ1-1; TCRdb indicates TRBD1, and absent DNA this call remains unverified. The CDR3 has 13 amino acids. Per germline, CDR1 MNHEY and CDR2 SMNVEV (reference sequence). CDR3 in amino acids: CASSLTRVTEAFF.

The rearrangement links TRBV18 to TRBJ2-3; TCRdb's D call, TRBD1, is unchecked because there is no DNA. CDR3 length: 17 amino acids. CDR1 and CDR2 from the germline V gene are KGHSH and LQKENI. CDR3 in amino acids: CASSPLGQGLKADTQYF.

The rearrangement uses TRBV11-2 and TRBJ1-1; lacking DNA, the TRBD1 call made by TCRdb goes unchecked. The V gene's germline CDR1 is SGHAT and CDR2 FQNNGV. This CDR3 has 14 amino acids. CDR3 protein: CASSSRGANTEAFF.

This CDR3 reads CASSLKGGHQNTEAFF. V and J are TRBV7-9 and TRBJ1-1; TCRdb picks TRBD1, but there is no DNA to check that call. The CDR3 extends over 16 amino acids. From germline, CDR1 is SEHNR and CDR2 FQNEAQ (reference sequence). The complete variable domain, with remaining parts taken from reference TRBV7-9 and TRBJ1-1, reads DTGVSQNPRHKITKRGQNVTFRCDPISEHNRLYWYRQTLGQGPEFLTYFQNEAQLEKSRLLSDRFSAERPKGSFSTLEIQRTEQGDSAMYLCASSLKGGHQNTEAFFGQGTRLTVV.

This chain joins TRBV6-2 or TRBV6-3 and TRBJ2-7. The CDR3 consists of 16 residues. The germline gives CDR1 MNHEY, CDR2 SVGEGT. The CDR3 reads CASSYFTTMTDYEQYF.